This T cell receptor (beta chain) is drawn from a study of beta chain features in type 1 diabetes (dated by TCRdb to 2016 to 2018). For the wider study: Mean age, gender distribution, total cell number and subset yield were not different between patients and healthy donors. In the study, recently diagnosed type 1 diabetes patients and matched healthy donors were compared on the TCRB repertoires of their sorted circulating CD4+ T cell subsets. A total of 90 million to 140 million sorted cells were examined across all samples, and RNA yield correlated strongly with the number of cells per subset. Regulatory and stem cell-like memory subsets were isolated from only 8 patients and about eight healthy donors, whereas naive and central memory subsets came from all 30 or so donors.

The germline V and J ends show losses of 4 bases and 0 bases respectively, and no gene match explains 3 bases of the junction. The CDR3 sequence holds 15 residues, the cysteine and phenylalanine included. Only the CDR3 DNA is retained, 45 bases long and in frame from the first base. The germline V gene encodes CDR1 SNHLY and CDR2 FYNNEI. Concerning this clone itself: Its antigen is still unknown. No base quality values were provided; no much bigger clone lies one nucleotide off.

Broader findings and caveats from the paper: Type 1 diabetes patients showed a moderate but significant shortening of TCRB CDR3 length in all four CD4+ subsets. PCR might favor shorter templates, but patient and control samples were amplified and corrected together, so any skew would affect both groups equally. The naive, central memory and regulatory TCRB repertoires appeared to resemble one another more closely among patients than among healthy donors. Sequencing cDNA rather than genomic DNA could over-represent highly expressing activated cells, although activation and CD3 levels did not differ between groups. Patients with type 1 diabetes made fewer insertions and deleted more nucleotides at VDJ recombination sites, implying thymic rearrangement abnormalities. Only small numbers of individuals were included in the HLA sub-analyses, which left unresolved whether HLA type had any influence on TCRB rearrangement.

All of the isolated RNA was reverse transcribed with the High Capacity cDNA Reverse Transcription Kit, so expressed TCRB transcripts were sequenced. Naive, central memory and regulatory T cell samples underwent deep immunoSEQ sequencing, averaging about 3.5 million total reads per sample. After sorted cells were lysed in RLT buffer, RNA was extracted with DNase-treated RNeasy Micro or Mini kits, with the choice depending on cell number. To prevent cross-contamination, every cell subset was processed on its own, while patient and healthy donor samples were processed together. Using the immunoSEQ multiplex PCR, TCRB sequences were amplified from cDNA into 87-bp fragments spanning the CDR3 region. Amplicons were sequenced on the Illumina HiSeq platform. Processing in the source paper ran as follows. PCR bias was corrected computationally using synthetic template baselines, and reads within Hamming distance 2 were collapsed, with unmergeable singletons discarded. Reads were aligned to IMGT to assign V, D and J genes, CDR3 length, and insertions or deletions at six rearrangement sites. Within each subset, clonotype counts were normalized to sorted cell number, and only after that were true diversity and Gini coefficients computed with the tcR R package. The overlap coefficient, calculated on TCRB nucleotide sequences, was used to measure repertoire sharing. Out-of-frame TCRB sequences from naive cells were analyzed to stand in for the pre-selection repertoire. Entries here come from immuneACCESS through TCRdb and include only in-frame sequences with V and J called. Some clones fail to appear in such tables; in the studies checked, an unresolved V gene covers under half of the shortfall, and the cause of the remainder is unknown. The V and J calls and clone size are taken from that table; D and trimming were inferred from the DNA. For this sample the table gives about 930,000 clones, of which under 20% were detected only once. The biggest ten clones account for 0.023% of the sample.

From each donor, a single peripheral blood sample of approximately 120 mL on average was drawn into heparinised tubes. A BD FACSAria II and a panel including CD45RO, CCR7, CD25, CD127, CD95 and CD27 were used to sort naive, central memory, regulatory and stem cell-like memory CD4+ T cells. All sorted populations exceeded 95% purity. PBMCs were isolated right away by Lymphoprep density gradient centrifugation and were stained directly, without culture. To minimize batch effects, samples were stained and sorted in pairs, one healthy donor with one patient per experiment. The sequencing input was naive CD4+ T cells from blood. The cell subset or site label corresponds to: true naive CD4+ T cells. The V and J segments used are TRBV2 and TRBJ1-5; a stretch of 7 junction bases matches TRBD1. This TCR derives from a woman between 18 and 30 years old in good health. The DNA reads TGTGCCAGCAGTGTACAGGGGAATAGCAATCAGCCCCAGCATTTT. Its protein reads: CASSVQGNSNQPQHF.